This entry lists 11 T cell receptor beta chains sequenced from one sample in a study of blood T cell repertoires in COVID-19. The method was immunoSEQ multiplex PCR; TCRdb's version includes in-frame clones alone and lacks a portion of them. The sample carries 93,000 or so clones, under 90% recorded once. The sequenced material came from peripheral blood. The receptors stem from a human donor in a cohort sampled during active or convalescent COVID-19.

CDR3: CASSLGLAGGTDTQYF. CDR3 sequence (DNA): TGTGCCAGCAGCTTAGGACTAGCGGGGGGGACAGATACGCAGTATTTT. The genes are TRBV7-2 and TRBJ2-3; TRBD2 agrees at 14 bases. This CDR3 is built from 16 residues. With V trimmed by 1 base and J by 3 bases, 0 bases remained unmatched. Germline CDR1 reads SGHTA; CDR2 reads FQGNSA.

The V and J genes are TRBV11-1 and TRBJ1-2; tentative D call: TRBD1 (5 bases). The germline V gene has CDR1 SGHAT and CDR2 FQDESV (reference sequence). The CDR3 has 14 amino acids. The V end lost 1 base, the J end lost 3 bases, and 9 bases lay between the germline ends. DNA of the CDR3: TGTGCCAGCAGCTTAGGCGGGGCGTACTATGGCTACACCTTC. It encodes CASSLGGAYYGYTF.

V and J are TRBV6-5 and TRBJ2-7; 7 bases agree with TRBD1. The CDR3 is 14 residues long. V gave up 5 bases and J gave up 0 bases; unmatched junction bases: 4. The germline V gene encodes CDR1 MNHEY and CDR2 SVGAGI. CDR3 sequence: CASSRQGPSYEQYF. In DNA, the CDR3 is TGTGCCAGCAGTCGACAGGGCCCCTCCTACGAGCAGTACTTC.

This clone turned up a few times. The rearrangement links TRBV7-2 to TRBJ2-2; TRBD1 is a possible D gene (6 bases). Trimming removed 5 bases from V and 0 bases from J, with 10 bases in between. The CDR3 consists of 15 residues. Germline loops: CDR1 SGHTA, CDR2 FQGNSA. The DNA for the CDR3 is TGTGCCAGCAGCCGTACAGGGACGAACACCGGGGAGCTGTTTTTT. Its translation: CASSRTGTNTGELFF.

This clone was seen only once. This rearrangement joins TRBV2 to TRBJ1-2; 8 bases agree with TRBD1. CDR3 size: 14 residues. Trimming cost V 5 bases and J 5 bases; bases outside gene matches: 7. The V gene's germline CDR1 is SNHLY and CDR2 FYNNEI. The DNA for the CDR3 is TGTGCCAGCAGTTTGCAGGGGGCGGATTATGGCTACACCTTC. Translating it yields CASSLQGADYGYTF.

The V gene is TRBV11-2, the J gene TRBJ2-1, with 10 bases matching TRBD2. The germline V gene has CDR1 SGHAT and CDR2 FQNNGV. The length of the CDR3 is 13 residues. J was trimmed by 6 bases and V by 7 bases; bases with no gene match: 3. The DNA for the CDR3 is TGTGCCAGCACGGGACTAGCGTTCAATGAGCAGTTCTTC. It yields the protein CASTGLAFNEQFF.

V gene TRBV2 combines with J gene TRBJ1-4, with D tentatively TRBD1 (5 bases). Trimming took 6 bases from V and 3 from J, leaving 11 bases between them. Germline V gene sequence: CDR1 SNHLY, CDR2 FYNNEI. The CDR3 has 14 residues. CDR3 residues: CASRAGGSNEKLFF. CDR3 nucleotides: TGTGCCAGCAGGGCGGGGGGGTCTAATGAAAAACTGTTTTTT.

This rearrangement joins TRBV18 to TRBJ1-6; TRBD1 aligns across 8 bases. The ends lost 3 bases at V and 7 bases at J; junction bases unmatched: 2. Germline lookup yields CDR1 KGHSH and CDR2 LQKENI. This CDR3 comprises 14 residues. CDR3 sequence reads: CASSPDRANSPLHF. The CDR3, as DNA: TGTGCCAGCTCACCGGACAGGGCAAATTCACCCCTCCACTTT.

The genes are TRBV13 and TRBJ1-4; D possibly corresponds to TRBD1 (6 bases). Trimming left V 5 bases short and J 7 bases short, with 14 bases between. The germline CDR1 and CDR2 sequences are PRHDT and FYEKMQ (reference sequence). The CDR3 contains 14 residues. CDR3 sequence: CASSLQGMGEKLFF. As DNA, the CDR3 is TGTGCCAGCAGCCTACAGGGAATGGGTGAAAAACTGTTTTTT.

The gene calls are TRBV18 and TRBJ1-1; 8 nucleotides line up with TRBD1. V lost 3 bases, J lost 1 base, and 1 base stayed unmatched. The CDR3 contains 14 residues. CDR1 and CDR2 from the germline V gene are KGHSH and LQKENI. The CDR3 reads CASSPTGENTEAFF. The CDR3 DNA follows: TGTGCCAGCTCACCGACAGGGGAGAACACTGAAGCTTTCTTT.

The chain recombines TRBV2 with TRBJ2-1; 8 bases match TRBD2. CDR3 length: 17 amino acids. Germline assignment: CDR1 SNHLY and CDR2 FYNNEI. The junction had 17 bases not matched to a gene; V was cut back by 7 bases and J by 6 bases. CDR3 bases: TGTGCCAGCATCGAAGGGATAGCGGGGAGCTTTGGCAATGAGCAGTTCTTC. It encodes CASIEGIAGSFGNEQFF. The full variable domain, rest sourced from reference TRBV2 and TRBJ2-1, is EPEVTQTPSHQVTQMGQEVILRCVPISNHLYFYWYRQILGQKVEFLVSFYNNEISEKSEIFDDQFSVERPDGSNFTLKIRSTKLEDSAMYFCASIEGIAGSFGNEQFFGPGTRLTVL.